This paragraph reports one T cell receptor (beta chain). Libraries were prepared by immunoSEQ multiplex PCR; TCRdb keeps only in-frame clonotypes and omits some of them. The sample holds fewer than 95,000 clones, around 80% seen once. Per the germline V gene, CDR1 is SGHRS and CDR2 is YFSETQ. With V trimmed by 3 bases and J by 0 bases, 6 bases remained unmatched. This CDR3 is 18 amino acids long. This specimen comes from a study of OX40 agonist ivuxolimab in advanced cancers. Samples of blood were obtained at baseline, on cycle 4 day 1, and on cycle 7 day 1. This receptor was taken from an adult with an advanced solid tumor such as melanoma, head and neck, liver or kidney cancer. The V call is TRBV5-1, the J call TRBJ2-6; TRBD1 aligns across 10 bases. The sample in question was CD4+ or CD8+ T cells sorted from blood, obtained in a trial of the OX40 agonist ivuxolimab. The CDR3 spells CASSWGTGARSGANVLTF. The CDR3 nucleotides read TGCGCCAGCAGCTGGGGGACAGGGGCTCGCTCTGGGGCCAACGTCCTGACTTTC.